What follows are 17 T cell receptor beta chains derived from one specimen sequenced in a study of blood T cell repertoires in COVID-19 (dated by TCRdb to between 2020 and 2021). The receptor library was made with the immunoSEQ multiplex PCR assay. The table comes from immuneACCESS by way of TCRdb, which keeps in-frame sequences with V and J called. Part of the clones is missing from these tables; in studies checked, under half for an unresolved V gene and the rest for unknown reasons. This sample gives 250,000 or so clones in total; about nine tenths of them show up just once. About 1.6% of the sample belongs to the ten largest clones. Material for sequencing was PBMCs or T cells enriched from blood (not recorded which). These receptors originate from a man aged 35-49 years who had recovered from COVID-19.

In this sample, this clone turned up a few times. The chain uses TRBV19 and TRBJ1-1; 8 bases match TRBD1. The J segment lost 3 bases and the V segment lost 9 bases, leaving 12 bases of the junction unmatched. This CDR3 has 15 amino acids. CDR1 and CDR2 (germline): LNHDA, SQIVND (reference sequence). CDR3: CASSKDRDGDTEAFF. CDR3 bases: TGTGCCAGCTCCAAGGACAGGGATGGTGACACTGAAGCTTTCTTT.

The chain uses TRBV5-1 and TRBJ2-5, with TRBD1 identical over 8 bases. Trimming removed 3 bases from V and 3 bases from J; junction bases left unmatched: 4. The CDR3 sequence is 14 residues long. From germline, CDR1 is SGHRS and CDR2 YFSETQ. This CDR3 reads CASSWTGMEETQYF. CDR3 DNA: TGCGCCAGCAGCTGGACAGGGATGGAAGAGACCCAGTACTTC.

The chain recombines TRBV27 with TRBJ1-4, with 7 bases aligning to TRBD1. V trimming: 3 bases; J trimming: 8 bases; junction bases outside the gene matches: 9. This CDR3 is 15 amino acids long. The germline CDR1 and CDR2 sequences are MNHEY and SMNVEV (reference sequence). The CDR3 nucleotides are TGTGCCAGCAGTTTGTCAACAGGGGTTGGGGAAAAACTGTTTTTT. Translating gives CASSLSTGVGEKLFF.

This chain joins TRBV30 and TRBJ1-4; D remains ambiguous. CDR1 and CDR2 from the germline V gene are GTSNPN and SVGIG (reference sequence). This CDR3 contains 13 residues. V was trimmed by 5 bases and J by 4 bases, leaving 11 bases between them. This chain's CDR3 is CAWSGRNNEKLFF. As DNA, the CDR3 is TGTGCCTGGTCCGGGAGGAATAATGAAAAACTGTTTTTT.

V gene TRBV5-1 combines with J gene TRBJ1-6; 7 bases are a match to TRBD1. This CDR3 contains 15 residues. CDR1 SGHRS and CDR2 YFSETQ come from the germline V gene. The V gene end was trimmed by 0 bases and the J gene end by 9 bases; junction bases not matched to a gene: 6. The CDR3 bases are TGCGCCAGCAGCTTGGAAACAGGGGCAGGTTCACCCCTCCACTTT. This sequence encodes CASSLETGAGSPLHF.

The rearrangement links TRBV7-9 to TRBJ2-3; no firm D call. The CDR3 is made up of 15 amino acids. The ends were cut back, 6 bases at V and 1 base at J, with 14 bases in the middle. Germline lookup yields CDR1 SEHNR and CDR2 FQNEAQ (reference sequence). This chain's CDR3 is CASRLYSVGTDTQYF. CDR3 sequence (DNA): TGTGCCAGCAGACTCTACTCCGTGGGCACAGATACGCAGTATTTT.

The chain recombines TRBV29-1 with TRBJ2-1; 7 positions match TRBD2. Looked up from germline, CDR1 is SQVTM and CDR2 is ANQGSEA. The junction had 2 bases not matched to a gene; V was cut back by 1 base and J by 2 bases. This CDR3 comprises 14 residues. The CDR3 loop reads CSVEGGRAYNEQFF. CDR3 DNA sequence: TGCAGCGTTGAAGGTGGGAGGGCCTACAATGAGCAGTTCTTC.

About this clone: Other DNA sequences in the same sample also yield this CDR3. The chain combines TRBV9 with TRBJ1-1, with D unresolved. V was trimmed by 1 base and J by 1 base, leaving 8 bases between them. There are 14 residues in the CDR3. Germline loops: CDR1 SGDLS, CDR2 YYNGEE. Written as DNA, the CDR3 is TGTGCCAGCAGCGTAACGGGTGCGAACACTGAAGCTTTCTTT. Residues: CASSVTGANTEAFF.

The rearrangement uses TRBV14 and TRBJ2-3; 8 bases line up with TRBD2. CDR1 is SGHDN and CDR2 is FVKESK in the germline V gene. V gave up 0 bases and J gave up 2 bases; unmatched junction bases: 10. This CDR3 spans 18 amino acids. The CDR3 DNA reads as TGTGCCAGCAGCCAAGAGGTCGATAGCGGGACTGACACAGATACGCAGTATTTT. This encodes CASSQEVDSGTDTDTQYF.

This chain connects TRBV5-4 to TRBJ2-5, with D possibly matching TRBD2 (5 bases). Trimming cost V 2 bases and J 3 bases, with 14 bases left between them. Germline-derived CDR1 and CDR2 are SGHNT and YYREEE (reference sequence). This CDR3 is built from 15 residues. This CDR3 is CASSFHRGEKETQYF. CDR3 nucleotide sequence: TGTGCCAGCAGCTTTCACCGGGGAGAGAAAGAGACCCAGTACTTC.

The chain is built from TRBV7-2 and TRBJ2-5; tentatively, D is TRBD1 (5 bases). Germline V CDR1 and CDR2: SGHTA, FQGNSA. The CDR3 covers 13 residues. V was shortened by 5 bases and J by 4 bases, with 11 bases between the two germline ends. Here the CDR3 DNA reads TGTGCCAGCAGCCAAGACAGAAGAGAGACCCAGTACTTC. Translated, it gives CASSQDRRETQYF.

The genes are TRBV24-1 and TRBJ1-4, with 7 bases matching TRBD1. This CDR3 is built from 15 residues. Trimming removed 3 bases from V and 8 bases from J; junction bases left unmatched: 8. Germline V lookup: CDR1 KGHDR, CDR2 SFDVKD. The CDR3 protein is CATSDPTGSGEKLFF. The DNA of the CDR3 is TGTGCCACCAGTGATCCGACAGGGTCAGGAGAAAAACTGTTTTTT.

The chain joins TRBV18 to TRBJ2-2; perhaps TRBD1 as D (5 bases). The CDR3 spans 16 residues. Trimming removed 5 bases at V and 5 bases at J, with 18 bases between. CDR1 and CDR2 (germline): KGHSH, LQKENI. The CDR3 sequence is CASSVTQGFETGELFF. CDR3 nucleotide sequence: TGTGCCAGCTCAGTAACGCAGGGATTTGAGACCGGGGAGCTGTTTTTT.

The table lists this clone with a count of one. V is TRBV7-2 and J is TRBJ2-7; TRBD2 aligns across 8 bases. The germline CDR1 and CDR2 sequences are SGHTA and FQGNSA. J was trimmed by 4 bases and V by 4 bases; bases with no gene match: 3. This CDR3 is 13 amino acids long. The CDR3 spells CASSSTSGYEQYF. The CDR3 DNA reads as TGTGCCAGCAGCTCTACTAGCGGTTACGAGCAGTACTTC.

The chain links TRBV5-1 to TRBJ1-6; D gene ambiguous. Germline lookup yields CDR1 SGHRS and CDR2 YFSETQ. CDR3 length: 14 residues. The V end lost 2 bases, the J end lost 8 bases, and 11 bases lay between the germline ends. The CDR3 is CASSFGGLDSPLHF. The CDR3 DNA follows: TGCGCCAGCAGCTTCGGTGGGCTGGATTCACCCCTCCACTTT. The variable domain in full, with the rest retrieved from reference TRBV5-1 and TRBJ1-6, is KAGVTQTPRYLIKTRGQQVTLSCSPISGHRSVSWYQQTPGQGLQFLFEYFSETQRNKGNFPGRFSGRQFSNSRSEMNVSTLELGDSALYLCASSFGGLDSPLHFGNGTRLTVT.

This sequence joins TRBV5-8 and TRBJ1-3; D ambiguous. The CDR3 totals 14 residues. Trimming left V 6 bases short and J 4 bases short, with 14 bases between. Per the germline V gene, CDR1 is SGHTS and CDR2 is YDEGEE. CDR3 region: CASTYGPGGNTIYF. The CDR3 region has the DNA TGTGCCAGCACCTATGGGCCTGGCGGAAACACCATATATTTT.

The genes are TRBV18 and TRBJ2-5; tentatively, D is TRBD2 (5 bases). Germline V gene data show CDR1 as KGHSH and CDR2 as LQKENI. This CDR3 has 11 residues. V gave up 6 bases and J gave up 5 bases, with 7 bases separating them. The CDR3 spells CASSGGETQYF. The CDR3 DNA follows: TGTGCCAGCTCGGGCGGGGAGACCCAGTACTTC.